These 20 T cell receptor beta chains originate from one sample sequenced in a study of CD8 T cells in ankylosing spondylitis. Findings and limits, study-wide: There was a TCR beta motif, made of several highly homologous variants, that appeared characteristic of ankylosing spondylitis blood.

No antigen is known for these receptors. Each CDR3 protein is one row after TCRdb ran MiXCR on the 5' RACE reads. The sample records over 700,000 distinct CDR3 sequences, 15% to 20% being singletons. Sequencing used blood, either unsorted or a sorted T cell fraction (not recorded which). Receptor source: a male donor with ankylosing spondylitis.

V gene TRBV5-1 combines with J gene TRBJ2-5; tentatively, D is TRBD1 or TRBD2 (5 bases each). V was trimmed by 2 bases and J by 2 bases, leaving 13 bases between them. This CDR3 comprises 15 residues. CDR1 is SGHRS and CDR2 is YFSETQ in the germline V gene. CDR3 bases: TGCGCCAGCAGCTTAACCGGGGCTACACAAGAGACCCAGTACTTC. Protein: CASSLTGATQETQYF.

CDR3 amino acids: CASSLSQYYGYTF. The CDR3 DNA reads as TGTGCCAGCAGCTTATCACAGTACTATGGCTACACCTTC. This chain connects TRBV11-1 to TRBJ1-2; D unclear. This CDR3 contains 13 residues. The V end was cut by 2 bases, the J end by 3 bases, with 7 bases between. Per the germline V gene, CDR1 is SGHAT and CDR2 is FQDESV (reference sequence).

This clonotype was recorded many times. The CDR3 here is CASSRQGLNTEAFF. DNA for the CDR3: TGTGCCAGCAGCCGGCAGGGCTTGAACACTGAAGCTTTCTTT. The rearrangement links TRBV7-8 to TRBJ1-1; D might be TRBD1 (5 bases). CDR1 is SGHVS, CDR2 FQNEAQ, per germline. The CDR3 loop spans 14 amino acids. The V end was cut by 5 bases, the J end by 0 bases, with 10 bases between.

This clonotype was observed a few times. The chain combines TRBV28 with TRBJ1-1; D unresolved. This CDR3 spans 10 amino acids. CDR1 and CDR2 from the germline V gene are MDHEN and SYDVKM. V lost 7 bases, J lost 7 bases, and 7 bases lay in between. The CDR3 nucleotides read TGTGCCAGCATTAAAATTGAAGCTTTCTTT. Residues: CASIKIEAFF.

This clonotype occurred a few times. This chain uses TRBV6-1 with TRBJ1-3, with D maybe TRBD1 (6 bases). The CDR3 spans 16 residues. V was trimmed by 6 bases and J by 1 base, leaving 16 bases between them. Germline CDR1 is MNHNS and CDR2 is SASEGT. The CDR3 DNA is TGTGCCAGCAGCCAAGAACTACAGGGATCTGGAAACACCATATATTTT. Residues: CASSQELQGSGNTIYF.

The chain employs TRBV20-1 and TRBJ1-1; a weak D match, TRBD1 (5 bases). CDR1 and CDR2 (germline): DFQATT, SNEGSKA (reference sequence). Trimming removed 3 bases from V and 3 bases from J, with 11 bases in between. The CDR3 has 13 amino acids. The CDR3 DNA sequence: TGCAGTGCTAGTGGGGGGGGGGACACTGAAGCTTTCTTT. It encodes CSASGGGDTEAFF.

This rearrangement joins TRBV13 to TRBJ2-7; D is uncertain. Deletions cut 4 bases from V and 7 bases from J, with 11 bases between. CDR1 and CDR2 (germline): PRHDT, FYEKMQ (reference sequence). This CDR3 is built from 12 residues. CDR3 residues: CASSSSPTEQYF. The DNA for the CDR3 is TGTGCCAGCAGCTCATCACCTACGGAGCAGTACTTC.

This clonotype was seen a few times. The rearrangement uses TRBV27 and TRBJ2-3; D is unclear. CDR1 and CDR2 (germline): MNHEY, SMNVEV (reference sequence). The CDR3 is 13 residues long. V lost 5 bases to trimming and J lost 3 bases, with 9 bases between them. The CDR3 nucleotides are TGTGCCAGCAGTGTAAAGATTACAGATACGCAGTATTTT. It encodes CASSVKITDTQYF.

Only a few counts were recorded for this clonotype. The chain combines TRBV6-1 with TRBJ1-2; a weak D match, TRBD1 (5 bases). The germline CDR1 and CDR2 sequences are MNHNS and SASEGT. CDR3 length: 16 residues. V was pared by 6 bases and J by 2 bases, with 19 bases between. CDR3 DNA: TGTGCCAGCAGAACGGGGAAGGGACGGGAGAACTATGGCTACACCTTC. It is translated as CASRTGKGRENYGYTF.

The chain employs TRBV18 and TRBJ1-1; 9 bases fit TRBD1. The length of the CDR3 is 17 residues. The germline V gene has CDR1 KGHSH and CDR2 LQKENI. Unmatched junction bases numbered 14, after V lost 3 bases and J lost 6 bases. CDR3 sequence: CASSPVPGQGLVAEAFF. Here the CDR3 DNA reads TGTGCCAGCTCACCCGTCCCGGGACAGGGACTGGTCGCTGAAGCTTTCTTT.

The chain recombines TRBV27 with TRBJ2-6, with D perhaps TRBD1 (7 bases). Germline CDR1 MNHEY, CDR2 SMNVEV (reference sequence). Trimming removed 4 bases from V and 0 bases from J, with 19 bases in between. The CDR3 runs to 19 residues. The DNA of the CDR3 is TGTGCCAGCAGTTCCCAGGGGGGCAACGAGGGCTCTGGGGCCAACGTCCTGACTTTC. It specifies CASSSQGGNEGSGANVLTF.

This clonotype was seen only a few times. The chain links TRBV7-9 to TRBJ2-5; 10 bases line up with TRBD1. Germline V gene sequence: CDR1 SEHNR, CDR2 FQNEAQ (reference sequence). This CDR3 comprises 15 residues. The junction had 8 bases not matched to a gene; V was cut back by 5 bases and J by 5 bases. The CDR3 nucleotides read TGTGCCAGCAGCCGGACAGGGGGTGCGATGGAGACCCAGTACTTC. Translation gives CASSRTGGAMETQYF.

For the CDR3, the DNA is TGTGCCAGCACCGGACTAGCGGGAGGGGTCACCGGGGAGCTGTTTTTT. Amino acid sequence: CASTGLAGGVTGELFF. V gene TRBV2 combines with J gene TRBJ2-2, with 15 nucleotides matching TRBD2. V gave up 7 bases and J gave up 4 bases; unmatched junction bases: 4. The CDR3 extends over 16 amino acids. Germline CDR1 and CDR2: SNHLY and FYNNEI.

This chain's CDR3 is CASSQVGGGKKRNTIYF. CDR3 in DNA: TGTGCCAGCAGCCAAGTCGGGGGGGGGAAGAAGAGAAACACCATATATTTT. The chain employs TRBV3-1 and TRBJ1-3, with D perhaps matching TRBD1 (5 bases). The CDR3 is made up of 17 amino acids. Trimming cost V 1 base and J 5 bases, with 18 bases left between them. CDR1 and CDR2 from the germline V gene are LGHDT and YNNKEL (reference sequence).

The DNA of the CDR3 is TGCAGTGCTAATTCAGGGGATTCCTACGAGCAGTACTTC. The encoded protein is CSANSGDSYEQYF. V gene TRBV20-1 combines with J gene TRBJ2-7, with D possibly being TRBD1 (6 bases). CDR3 length: 13 amino acids. The V and J ends lost 4 bases and 1 base respectively, with 11 bases between them. Germline-derived CDR1 and CDR2 are DFQATT and SNEGSKA (reference sequence).

This clonotype was seen more than once but under ten times. The chain joins TRBV12-3 or TRBV12-4 to TRBJ2-5, with a possible D match to TRBD1 (5 bases). V was trimmed by 7 bases and J by 5 bases, leaving 23 bases between them. This CDR3 spans 16 amino acids. The CDR3: CASTVLGTGKTETQYF. For the CDR3, the DNA is TGTGCCAGCACAGTCTTAGGTACAGGAAAGACGGAGACCCAGTACTTC.

This clonotype showed up just a few times. V is TRBV6-5 and J is TRBJ1-2, with a tentative D call TRBD1 (5 bases). V lost 2 bases and J lost 4, with 14 bases in between. Germline-derived CDR1 and CDR2 are MNHEY and SVGAGI. This CDR3 comprises 15 residues. The DNA of the CDR3 is TGTGCCAGCAGTTACCGGGAGGGACGGAGCTATGGCTACACCTTC. Translating gives CASSYREGRSYGYTF.

The chain is built from TRBV20-1 and TRBJ2-5; 8 bases map to TRBD2. The CDR3 is 13 amino acids. Germline V gene sequence: CDR1 DFQATT, CDR2 SNEGSKA (reference sequence). Unmatched junction bases numbered 4, after V lost 3 bases and J lost 4 bases. This chain's CDR3 is CSASRLAGETQYF. CDR3 coding DNA: TGCAGTGCTAGTCGGCTAGCGGGAGAGACCCAGTACTTC.

This clonotype appeared a single time. This chain links TRBV6-5 with TRBJ2-1; weak D call: TRBD1 (5 bases). The germline gives CDR1 MNHEY, CDR2 SVGAGI. The CDR3 runs to 13 residues. V was pared by 4 bases and J by 8 bases, with 12 bases between. CDR3 DNA: TGTGCCAGCAGTTGGACCAGGGTCCATGAGCAGTTCTTC. It translates to CASSWTRVHEQFF.

The chain carries TRBV7-3 and TRBJ2-1; 8 bases match TRBD2. Looked up from germline, CDR1 is SGHTA and CDR2 is FQGTGA. This CDR3 contains 14 residues. V lost 5 bases to trimming and J lost 7 bases; unmatched junction nucleotides: 7. The CDR3 DNA is TGTGCCAGCAGCCCGGGAGGGGGTCAGAATGAGCAGTTCTTC. This gives the protein CASSPGGGQNEQFF.